These 3 T cell receptor beta chains came from one sample sequenced in a study of OX40 agonist ivuxolimab in advanced cancers. TCRdb's table, derived via immunoSEQ multiplex PCR, lists solely in-frame clones and lacks some. The table has some 76,000 clones, over 85% seen once. The sample in question was CD4+ or CD8+ T cells sorted from blood, obtained in a trial of the OX40 agonist ivuxolimab. The receptor source for this set is an adult with an advanced solid tumor such as melanoma, head and neck, liver or kidney cancer.

The chain is built from TRBV27 and TRBJ2-2; 7 bases agree with TRBD1. From germline, CDR1 is MNHEY and CDR2 SMNVEV (reference sequence). V gave up 6 bases and J gave up 0 bases; unmatched junction bases: 7. The CDR3 is 16 residues long. The CDR3 DNA sequence: TGTGCCAGCAGCCCAGACAGGGCGGCGAACACCGGGGAGCTGTTTTTT. This sequence encodes CASSPDRAANTGELFF.

The chain has TRBV29-1 and TRBJ2-7, with TRBD2 identical over 15 bases. Germline lookup yields CDR1 SQVTM and CDR2 ANQGSEA. The CDR3 spans 19 residues. J gave up 3 bases and V 0 bases, and 12 bases lay outside the gene matches. CDR3 protein: CSVEDRYGTSGGQSYEQYF. CDR3 sequence (DNA): TGCAGCGTTGAAGATCGGTATGGGACTAGCGGGGGGCAGAGCTACGAGCAGTACTTC.

This chain links TRBV29-1 with TRBJ1-5; possible D gene TRBD1, 5 bases. V lost 5 bases to trimming and J lost 5 bases, with 13 bases between them. The length of the CDR3 is 13 residues. Germline CDR1 and CDR2: SQVTM and ANQGSEA. CDR3 nucleotide sequence: TGCAGCGTTCAATTGGGGGGGGATCAGCCCCAGCATTTT. This encodes CSVQLGGDQPQHF.